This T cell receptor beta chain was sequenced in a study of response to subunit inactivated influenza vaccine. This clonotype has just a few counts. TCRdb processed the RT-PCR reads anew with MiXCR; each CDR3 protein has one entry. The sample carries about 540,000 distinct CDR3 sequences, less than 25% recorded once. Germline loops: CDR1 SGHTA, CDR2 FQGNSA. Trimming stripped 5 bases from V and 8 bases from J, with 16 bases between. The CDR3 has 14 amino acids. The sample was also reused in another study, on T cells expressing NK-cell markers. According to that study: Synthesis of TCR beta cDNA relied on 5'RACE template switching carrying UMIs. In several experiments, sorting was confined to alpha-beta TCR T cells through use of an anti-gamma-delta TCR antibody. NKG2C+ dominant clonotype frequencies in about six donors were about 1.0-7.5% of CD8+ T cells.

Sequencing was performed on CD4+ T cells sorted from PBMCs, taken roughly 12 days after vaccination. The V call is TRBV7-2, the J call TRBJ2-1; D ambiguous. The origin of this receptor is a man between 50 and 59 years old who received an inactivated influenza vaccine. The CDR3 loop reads CASSPYGQVYEQFF. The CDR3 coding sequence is TGTGCCAGCAGCCCCTACGGGCAGGTCTATGAGCAGTTCTTC.